The source of this T cell receptor (beta chain) is a study of blood T cells in healthy people across ages. Then a second PCR, running about 7 to 11 cycles, was carried out with a sample-barcoded 5' primer and a J-beta primer mix. Each CDR3 protein is one row after TCRdb ran MiXCR on the 5' RACE reads. Of approximately 730,000 distinct CDR3 sequences in the sample, around half were seen once. Broader study findings: Aged donors had fewer naive CD4+ cells and lower diversity than long-lived donors. Observed TCR beta diversity per million T cells went down as age went up. This fall followed a roughly linear course with age.

In regard to this clonotype: What it binds is unknown.

Sequencing used blood. The sequence was collected from a man older than 75 in good health.

CDR3 loop: CSATWFGRGASGDEETQYF. DNA for the CDR3: TGCAGTGCCACGTGGTTTGGGAGAGGGGCTAGCGGTGATGAAGAGACCCAGTACTTC. The chain is built from TRBV20-1 and TRBJ2-5; 7 bases align to TRBD2. J lost 3 bases, V lost 6 bases, and 25 bases had no gene match. Germline V lookup: CDR1 DFQATT, CDR2 SNEGSKA (reference sequence). The CDR3 consists of 19 residues.